A selection of T cell receptor beta chains follows, all from one sample in a study of blood T cell repertoires in COVID-19. Assay: immunoSEQ multiplex PCR; the TCRdb copy retains only in-frame clones and omits some. The sample includes approximately 190,000 clones, approximately 79% of them seen just once. The sequenced sample consisted of peripheral blood. The receptor source for this set is a man aged 25-45 years with active or convalescent COVID-19. CDR3s leave out the opening cysteine and the closing phenylalanine or tryptophan.

J gene	V gene	CDR3 protein
TRBJ2-5	TRBV12-3/TRBV12-4	ASSLLETQY
TRBJ2-3	TRBV2	ASSVDPSVDTDTQY
TRBJ2-3	TRBV6-1	ASSEARGTSGRDTQY
TRBJ2-7	TRBV3-1/TRBV3-2	ASSQVDQLFPRPLLLYEQY
TRBJ2-2	TRBV2	ASSPRRPGEHTGELF
TRBJ2-1	TRBV7-2	ASTITPTAVNEQF
TRBJ1-1	TRBV4-1	ASSQADRPPEAF
TRBJ2-7	TRBV28	ASSTTGTAPYEQY
TRBJ1-2	TRBV15	ATSRESNSAAGDHGYT
TRBJ2-5	TRBV14	ASSQTGGGETQY
TRBJ2-1	TRBV7-2	ASSSIAGGHNEQF
TRBJ2-4	TRBV7-3	ASSPGQGGAQNIQY
TRBJ1-6	TRBV27	ASSLIRDSNSPLH
TRBJ2-1	TRBV5-1	ASSLKGGISNEQF
TRBJ2-3	TRBV5-1	ASSFGQGRTDTQY
TRBJ2-7	TRBV7-9	ASSTPLFPYEQY
TRBJ2-3	TRBV6-5	ASRSYTSTDTQY
TRBJ1-2	TRBV18	ASSREGRYGYT
TRBJ1-1	TRBV29-1	SVEGGQGRTEAF
TRBJ1-1	TRBV18	ASSPPRTKGVNTEAF
TRBJ2-1	TRBV19	ASSPRSGYNEQF
TRBJ1-1	TRBV6-5	ASSYYQGAAEAF
TRBJ2-7	TRBV18	ASASGLAGALLY
TRBJ2-2	TRBV3-1/TRBV3-2	ASSTQLGLKGLAGELF
TRBJ2-1	TRBV23-1	ASSQSGGGLLEWPTYNEQF
TRBJ1-4	TRBV4-1	ASSQAQGGEKLF
TRBJ2-7	TRBV6-5	ASSYSDFRYEQY
TRBJ1-1	TRBV5-4	ASSLRQGSGTEAF
TRBJ2-7	TRBV7-2	ASSLLGGLGIEQY
TRBJ1-2	TRBV20-1	SARGLEGYT
TRBJ2-1	TRBV6-5	ASSSGSEQF
TRBJ2-3	TRBV11-2	ASSLLLAGEDTQY
TRBJ1-4	TRBV5-1	ASSLDASPTNEKLF
TRBJ2-4	TRBV28	ASSAPGQKNIQY
TRBJ1-2	TRBV6-5	ASIQRTGGGYT
TRBJ2-7	TRBV10-3	AISPGQGQEQY
TRBJ2-1	TRBV15	ATSRGGTETYNEQF
TRBJ2-3	TRBV6-4	ASSPDGTSGRATDTQY
TRBJ2-7	TRBV12-3/TRBV12-4	ASRRGEVYEQY
TRBJ2-1	TRBV28	ASSLPSGGASYNEQF
TRBJ1-6	TRBV16	ASSLAPASYNSPLH
TRBJ2-5	TRBV25-1	ASSVGVVAGPRGETQY
TRBJ2-5	TRBV10-2	ASSPAGPQETQY
TRBJ2-1	TRBV27	ASSFSGGVNEQF
TRBJ2-5	TRBV4-1	ASSPNSGGNQETQY
TRBJ2-7	TRBV29-1	SVGTGGEYEQY
TRBJ2-1	TRBV4-1	ASSQEGGGRARNEQF
TRBJ1-5	TRBV4-1	ASSQETSRGYSNQPQH
TRBJ1-4	TRBV6-5	ASSRETGVNEKLF
TRBJ2-7	TRBV24-1	ATSRTGTSWNEQY
TRBJ2-5	TRBV7-3	ASSPSGGQETQY
TRBJ2-1	TRBV9	ASSVVPGSYNEQF
TRBJ1-1	TRBV7-9	ASSLEGRGNTEAF
TRBJ2-6	TRBV5-1	ASSNQGGPSFSGANVLT
TRBJ1-1	TRBV19	ASSGTEMNTEAF